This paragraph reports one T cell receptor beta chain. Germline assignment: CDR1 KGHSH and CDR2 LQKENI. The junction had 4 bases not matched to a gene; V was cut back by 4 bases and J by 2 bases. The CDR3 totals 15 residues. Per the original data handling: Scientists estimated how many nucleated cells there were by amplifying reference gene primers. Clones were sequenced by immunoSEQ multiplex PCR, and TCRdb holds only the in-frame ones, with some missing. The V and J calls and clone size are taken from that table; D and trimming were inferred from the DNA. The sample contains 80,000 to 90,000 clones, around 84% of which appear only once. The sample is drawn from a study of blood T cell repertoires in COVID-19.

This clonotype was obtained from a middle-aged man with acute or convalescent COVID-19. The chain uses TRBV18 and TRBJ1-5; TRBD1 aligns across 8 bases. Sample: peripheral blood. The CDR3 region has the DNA TGTGCCAGCTCACAAGGACAGGGTGGCAATCAGCCCCAGCATTTT. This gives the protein CASSQGQGGNQPQHF.